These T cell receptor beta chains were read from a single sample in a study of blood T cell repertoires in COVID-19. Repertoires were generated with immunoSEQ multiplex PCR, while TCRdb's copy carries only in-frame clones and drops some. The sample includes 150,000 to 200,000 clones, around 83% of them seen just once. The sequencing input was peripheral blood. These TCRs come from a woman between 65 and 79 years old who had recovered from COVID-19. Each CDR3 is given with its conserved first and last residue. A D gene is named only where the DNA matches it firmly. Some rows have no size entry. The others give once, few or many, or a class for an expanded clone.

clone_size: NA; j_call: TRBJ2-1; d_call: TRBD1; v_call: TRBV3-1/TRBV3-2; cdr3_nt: TGTGCCAGCAGGCCCCCCCCTGGGGACAGGGGGCTCAATGAGCAGTTCTTC; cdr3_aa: CASRPPPGDRGLNEQFF
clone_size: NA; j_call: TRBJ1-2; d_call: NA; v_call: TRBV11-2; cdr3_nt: TGTGCCAGCAGCCCAGGGAAGTTTGGCTACACCTTC; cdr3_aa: CASSPGKFGYTF
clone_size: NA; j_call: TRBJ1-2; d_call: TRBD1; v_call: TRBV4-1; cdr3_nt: TGCGCCAGCAGCCCGACTTTCCGACAGGGTCGAGATGGCTACACCTTC; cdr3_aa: CASSPTFRQGRDGYTF
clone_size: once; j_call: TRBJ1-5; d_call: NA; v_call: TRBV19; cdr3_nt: TGTGCCAGTAGTATTTTGCGGGGCAATCAGCCCCAGCATTTT; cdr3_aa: CASSILRGNQPQHF
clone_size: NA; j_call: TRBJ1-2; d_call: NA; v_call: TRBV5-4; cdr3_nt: TGTGCCAGCAGCTTGCCGGGGGGCGATGGCTACACCTTC; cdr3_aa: CASSLPGGDGYTF
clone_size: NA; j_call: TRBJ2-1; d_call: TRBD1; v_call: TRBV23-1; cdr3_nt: TGCGCCAGCACCAGCTCCCCATGGACAGGGATGAATGAGCAGTTCTTC; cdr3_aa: CASTSSPWTGMNEQFF
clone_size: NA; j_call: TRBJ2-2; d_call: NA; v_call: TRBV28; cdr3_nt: TGTGCCAGCAGTAACACCAACACCGGGGAGCTGTTTTTT; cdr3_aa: CASSNTNTGELFF
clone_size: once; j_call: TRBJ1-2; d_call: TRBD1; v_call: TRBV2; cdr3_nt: TGTGCCAGCAGGGCAGGGGGTTCAGGAAACTATGGCTACACCTTC; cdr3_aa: CASRAGGSGNYGYTF
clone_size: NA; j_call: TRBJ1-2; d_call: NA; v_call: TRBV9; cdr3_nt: TGTGCCAGCAGCGTAGGCTGGGGGGACTATGGCTACACCTTC; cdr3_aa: CASSVGWGDYGYTF
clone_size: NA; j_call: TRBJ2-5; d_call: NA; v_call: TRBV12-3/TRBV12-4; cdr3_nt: TGTGCCAGCAGGGCCGGGTGGCAAGAGACCCAGTACTTC; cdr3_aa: CASRAGWQETQYF
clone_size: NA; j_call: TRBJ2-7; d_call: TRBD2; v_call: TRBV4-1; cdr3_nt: TGCGCCAGCAGCCAAGGTCTAGCGGGGGGGATTTGGAAGGCCTACGAGCAGTACTTC; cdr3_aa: CASSQGLAGGIWKAYEQYF
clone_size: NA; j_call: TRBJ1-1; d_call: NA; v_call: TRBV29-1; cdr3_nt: TGCAGCGGGCTGGGGCCGTTGAACACTGAAGCTTTCTTT; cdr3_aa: CSGLGPLNTEAFF
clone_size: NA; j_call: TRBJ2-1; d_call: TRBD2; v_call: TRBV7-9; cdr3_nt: TGTGCCAGCAGCCCAAGCGGGGCCTACAATGAGCAGTTCTTC; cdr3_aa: CASSPSGAYNEQFF
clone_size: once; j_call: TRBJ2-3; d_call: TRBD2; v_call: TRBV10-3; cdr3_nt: TGTGCCATCAGTGGGGTGAAGGCGGGGGGAGATACGCAGTATTTT; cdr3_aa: CAISGVKAGGDTQYF
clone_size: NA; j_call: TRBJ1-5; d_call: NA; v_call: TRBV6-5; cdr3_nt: TGTGCCAGCAGTTACTCTCCGGCAGGGAATCAGCCCCAGCATTTT; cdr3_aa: CASSYSPAGNQPQHF
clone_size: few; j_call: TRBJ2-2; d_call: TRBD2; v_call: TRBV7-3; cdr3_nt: TGTGCCAGCAGACTAGCGTCCGGCAACACCGGGGAGCTGTTTTTT; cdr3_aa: CASRLASGNTGELFF
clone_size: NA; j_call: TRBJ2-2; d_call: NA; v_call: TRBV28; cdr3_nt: TGTGCCAGCCTTTACAGGGACACCGGGGAGCTGTTTTTT; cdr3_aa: CASLYRDTGELFF
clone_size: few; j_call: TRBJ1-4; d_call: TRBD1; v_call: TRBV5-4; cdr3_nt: TGTGCCAGCATGGCGACAGGGGTTGGGGAAAAACTGTTTTTT; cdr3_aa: CASMATGVGEKLFF
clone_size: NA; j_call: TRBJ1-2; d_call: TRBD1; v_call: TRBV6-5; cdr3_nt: TGTGCCAGCAGCTACCAGACAGGGACCCGGGGGGGCTACACCTTC; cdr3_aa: CASSYQTGTRGGYTF